The clone carrying this TCR beta chain was counted only a few times. This record belongs to a study of T cells after yellow fever vaccination. Study-level information: Fractions low in cell number were prepared with SMART-Seq v4 Ultra Low Input.

TCRdb re-called the 5' RACE reads with MiXCR, one entry per CDR3 protein. The table includes some 560,000 distinct CDR3 sequences, 15% to 20% detected once. The clonotype was recovered from a young man who received the YFV17D yellow fever vaccine. The sequencing here drew on PBMCs, taken 15 days after the yellow fever booster vaccination.

CDR3 DNA sequence: TGCGGGGGAGGGGCGGGAGGCTACAATGAGCAGTTCTTC. Amino acid sequence: CGGGAGGYNEQFF. The chain recombines TRBV20-1 with TRBJ2-1; 8 nucleotides match TRBD2. This CDR3 has 13 amino acids. Germline assignment: CDR1 DFQATT and CDR2 SNEGSKA (reference sequence).